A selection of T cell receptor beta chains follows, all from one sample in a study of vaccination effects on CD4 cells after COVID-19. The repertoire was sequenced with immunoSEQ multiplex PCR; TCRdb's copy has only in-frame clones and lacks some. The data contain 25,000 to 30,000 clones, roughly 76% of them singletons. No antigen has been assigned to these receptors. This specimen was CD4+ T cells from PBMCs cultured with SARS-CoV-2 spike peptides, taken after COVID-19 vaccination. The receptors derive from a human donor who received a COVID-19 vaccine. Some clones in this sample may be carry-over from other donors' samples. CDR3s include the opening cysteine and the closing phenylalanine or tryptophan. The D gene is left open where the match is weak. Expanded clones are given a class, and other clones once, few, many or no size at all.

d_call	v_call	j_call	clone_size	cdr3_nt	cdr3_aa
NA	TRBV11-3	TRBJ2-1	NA	TGTGCCAGCAGGGAGACGAGGACCGCGAATGAGCAGTTCTTC	CASRETRTANEQFF
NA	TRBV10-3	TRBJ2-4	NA	TGTGCCATCAGTAACTTAGACATTCAGTACTTC	CAISNLDIQYF
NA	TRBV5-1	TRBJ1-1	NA	TGCGCCAGCAGCTCCCAACCGGGACACCAGAACACTGAAGCTTTCTTT	CASSSQPGHQNTEAFF
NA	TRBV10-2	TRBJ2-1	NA	TGCGCCAGCAGTGAGTCGGCAGGAGCCTACAATGAGCAGTTCTTC	CASSESAGAYNEQFF
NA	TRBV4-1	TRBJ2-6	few	TGCGCCAGCAGCCTCGTTTGGTCTGGGGCCAACGTCCTGACTTTC	CASSLVWSGANVLTF
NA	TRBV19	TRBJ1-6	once	TGTGCCAGTACCGTGGGACACCATAATTCACCCCTCCACTTT	CASTVGHHNSPLHF
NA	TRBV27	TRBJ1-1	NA	TGTGCCAGCAGTTTAGAGGTTGGGGATCTAGTAGCTTTCTTT	CASSLEVGDLVAFF
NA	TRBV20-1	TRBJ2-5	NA	TGCAGTGCTAAGGAAGAGACCCAGTACTTC	CSAKEETQYF
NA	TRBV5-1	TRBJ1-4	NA	TGCGCCAGCAGCCTCGGGGGTGTGTCTAATGAAAAACTGTTTTTT	CASSLGGVSNEKLFF
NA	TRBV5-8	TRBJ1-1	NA	TGTGCCAGCAGCCCGATGGGGGCTAGGACTGAAGCTTTCTTT	CASSPMGARTEAFF
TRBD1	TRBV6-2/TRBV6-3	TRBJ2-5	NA	TGTGCCAGCAGTGGGACAGGGGAGACCCAGTACTTC	CASSGTGETQYF
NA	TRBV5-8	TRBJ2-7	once	TGTGCCAGCAGGCACAAGGGGCCCTACGAGCAGTACTTC	CASRHKGPYEQYF
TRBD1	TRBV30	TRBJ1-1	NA	TGTGCCGGGCGGGGGACAGGGGGCGGCGGGAACACTGAAGCTTTCTTT	CAGRGTGGGGNTEAFF
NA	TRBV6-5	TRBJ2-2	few	TGTGCCAGCAGTTACTCGAATCGAGCGAACACCGGGGAGCTGTTTTTT	CASSYSNRANTGELFF
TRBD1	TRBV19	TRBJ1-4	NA	TGTGCCAGTAGTCGAGGGGGACAGGGTAGTGAAAAACTGTTTTTT	CASSRGGQGSEKLFF
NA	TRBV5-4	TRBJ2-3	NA	TGTGCCAGCAGCCGGGAAGGGAAGGCAGATACGCAGTATTTT	CASSREGKADTQYF
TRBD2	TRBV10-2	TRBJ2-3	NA	TGCGCCAGCAGTCTCGCGGGGGGGCCATGGGATACGCAGTATTTT	CASSLAGGPWDTQYF
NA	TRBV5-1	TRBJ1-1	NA	TGCGCCAGCAGACCTGGATTTTTGGGGGGCACTGAAGCTTTCTTT	CASRPGFLGGTEAFF
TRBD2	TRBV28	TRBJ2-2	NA	TGTGCCAGCAGTTTGGGACTATTTAACACCGGGGAGCTGTTTTTT	CASSLGLFNTGELFF
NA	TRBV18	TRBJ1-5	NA	TGTGCCAGCTCACCGGGGGTCTCTCAGCCCCAGCATTTT	CASSPGVSQPQHF
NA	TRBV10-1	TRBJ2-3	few	TGCGCCAGCAGTCCGGGCCCAGATACGCAGTATTTT	CASSPGPDTQYF
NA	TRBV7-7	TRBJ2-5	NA	TGTGCCAGCAGCTTAGCAGGGGGAAGAGAGACCCAGTACTTC	CASSLAGGRETQYF
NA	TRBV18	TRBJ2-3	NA	TGTGCCAGCTCACCCTCTACAGATAGCACAGATACGCAGTATTTT	CASSPSTDSTDTQYF
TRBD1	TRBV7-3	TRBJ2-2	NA	TGTGCCAGCAGCCGAGGGACAGGGGGCCGCGACGGGGAGCTGTTTTTT	CASSRGTGGRDGELFF
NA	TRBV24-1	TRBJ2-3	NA	TGTGCCACCAGTGTCGGACAGACCACAGATACGCAGTATTTT	CATSVGQTTDTQYF
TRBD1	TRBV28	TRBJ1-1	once	TGTGCCAGCAGAGGGAGACAGGGTGGTGCTTTCTTT	CASRGRQGGAFF
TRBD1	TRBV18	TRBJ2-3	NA	TGTGCCAGCTCCGGGACAGGCACAGATACGCAGTATTTT	CASSGTGTDTQYF
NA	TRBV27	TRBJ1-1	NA	TGTGCCAGCAGTTTATCGGGCCGGACCCAGGCTTTCTTT	CASSLSGRTQAFF
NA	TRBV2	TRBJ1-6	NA	TGTGCCAGCAGGCCCGGTAATAATTCACCCCTCCACTTT	CASRPGNNSPLHF
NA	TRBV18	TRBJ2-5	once	TGTGCCAGCTCACCCGGGAGACAGCAAGAGACCCAGTACTTC	CASSPGRQQETQYF
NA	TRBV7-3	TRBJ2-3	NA	TGTGCCAGCAGCTTAGAGGGCAACACAGATACGCAGTATTTT	CASSLEGNTDTQYF
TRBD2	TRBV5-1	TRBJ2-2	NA	TGCGCCAGCAGCACAAGCGGGGGGCACACCGGGGAGCTGTTTTTT	CASSTSGGHTGELFF
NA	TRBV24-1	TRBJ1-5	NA	TGTGCCACCAGTGATTCAAATCAGCCCCAGCATTTT	CATSDSNQPQHF
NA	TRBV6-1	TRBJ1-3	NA	TGTGCCAGCAGTGAAGCGGGTACAGGTAGAAACACCATATATTTT	CASSEAGTGRNTIYF
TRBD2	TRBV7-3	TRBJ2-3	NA	TGTGCCAGCAGCCGTGAAGCGGGGGGGGTGGCAGATACGCAGTATTTT	CASSREAGGVADTQYF
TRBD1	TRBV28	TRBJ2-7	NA	TGTGCCAGCAGGTCCACAGGGGACGAGCAGTACTTC	CASRSTGDEQYF
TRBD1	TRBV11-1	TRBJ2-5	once	TGTGCCAGCAGTACAGGGGGCGTCGGGCAAGAGACCCAGTACTTC	CASSTGGVGQETQYF
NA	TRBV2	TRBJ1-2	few	TGTGCCAGCAGTGATTTAGTAGCAGGCCAGACTAACTATGGCTACACCTTC	CASSDLVAGQTNYGYTF
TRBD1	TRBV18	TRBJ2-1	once	TGTGCCAGCTCACGGGACAGGGACTACAATGAGCAGTTCTTC	CASSRDRDYNEQFF
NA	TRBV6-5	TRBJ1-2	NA	TGTGCCAGCAGTTACCTGGGCAGGAACTATGGCTACACCTTC	CASSYLGRNYGYTF
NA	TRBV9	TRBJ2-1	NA	TGTGCCAGCAGCGTAGCTAGCGCCTCCTACAATGAGCAGTTCTTC	CASSVASASYNEQFF
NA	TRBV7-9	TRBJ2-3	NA	TGTGCCAGCAGCTTAATCATTACTCTTCAGAGAGATACGCAGTATTTT	CASSLIITLQRDTQYF
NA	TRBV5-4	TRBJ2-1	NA	TGTGCCAGCAGCCTGGGGACGTCCCCCCATGAGCAGTTCTTC	CASSLGTSPHEQFF
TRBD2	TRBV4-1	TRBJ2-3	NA	TGCGCCAGCAGCCAAGATTACCGGGGGGGCACAGATACGCAGTATTTT	CASSQDYRGGTDTQYF
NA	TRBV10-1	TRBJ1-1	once	TGCGCCAGTAAGACAGTTCTGAGCACTGAAGCTTTCTTT	CASKTVLSTEAFF
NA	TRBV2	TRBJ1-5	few	TGTGCCAGCGTTCTGTCGGCCTCAAATCAGCCCCAGCATTTT	CASVLSASNQPQHF
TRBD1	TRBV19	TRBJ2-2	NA	TGTGCCAGTAGTCCCGGGACAGGGACCACCGGGGAGCTGTTTTTT	CASSPGTGTTGELFF
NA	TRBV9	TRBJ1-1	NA	TGTGCCAGCAGCGTAGCTCTCCAGAACACTGAAGCTTTCTTT	CASSVALQNTEAFF